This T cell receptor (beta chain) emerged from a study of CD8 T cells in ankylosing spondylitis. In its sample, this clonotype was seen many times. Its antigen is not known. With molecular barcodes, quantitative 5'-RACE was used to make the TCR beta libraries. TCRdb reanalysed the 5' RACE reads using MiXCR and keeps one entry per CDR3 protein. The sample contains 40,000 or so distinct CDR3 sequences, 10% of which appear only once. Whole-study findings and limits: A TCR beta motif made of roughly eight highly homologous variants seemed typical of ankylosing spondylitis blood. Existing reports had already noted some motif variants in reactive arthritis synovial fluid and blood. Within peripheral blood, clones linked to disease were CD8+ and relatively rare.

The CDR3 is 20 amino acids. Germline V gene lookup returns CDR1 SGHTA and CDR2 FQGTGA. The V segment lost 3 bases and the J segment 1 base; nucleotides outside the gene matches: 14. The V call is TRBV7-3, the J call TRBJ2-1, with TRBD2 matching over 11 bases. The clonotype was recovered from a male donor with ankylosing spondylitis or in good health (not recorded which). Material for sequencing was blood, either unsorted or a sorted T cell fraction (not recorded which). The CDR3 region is CASSFLEVLAGDESYNEQFF. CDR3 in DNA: TGTGCCAGCAGCTTTCTAGAGGTACTAGCGGGAGATGAGTCCTACAATGAGCAGTTCTTC.